This T cell receptor beta chain is drawn from a study of CD8+CD57+ T cells in acquired aplastic anemia. Study information: The DNA of sorted CD4+ and CD8+ cells averaged 3.2 ug. Study-wide results and limits: Shared by patients and controls, 25 to 30 CD8+ CDR3s were abundant in patients. Statistical testing detected no significant gap in CD8+ Simpson's diversity between patients and controls.

CDR3 length: 13 amino acids. V dropped 0 bases and J dropped 6 bases, with 9 bases sitting between them. CDR1 is SGDLS, CDR2 YYNGEE, per germline. All sequencing subjects had displayed CD8+CD57+ cell expansion on flow cytometry. Profiles of TCR beta VDJ and CDR3 were generated from a genomic DNA template. Each CDR3 protein gets one entry after TCRdb re-called the reads with MiXCR. The sample has a few hundred thousand distinct CDR3 sequences, approximately 57% seen once. This clonotype was seen only a few times. Its antigen is currently unknown. Material for sequencing was sorted CD4+, CD8+, or CD8+CD57+ T cells (not recorded which) from PBMCs. The genes are TRBV9 and TRBJ1-1; D call uncertain. The sequence derives from a human donor with aplastic anemia. The DNA of the CDR3 is TGTGCCAGCAGCGTAGATTGGAAGGCTGAAGCTTTCTTT. This sequence encodes CASSVDWKAEAFF.